A selection of T cell receptor beta chains follows, all from one sample in a study of blood T cell repertoires in COVID-19. Clones were sequenced by immunoSEQ multiplex PCR, and TCRdb holds only the in-frame ones, with some missing. This table holds fewer than 350,000 clones, around 88% found once. The source material was peripheral blood. The receptors here all came from a woman aged 25 to 39 who had recovered from COVID-19. Both conserved end residues are part of each CDR3. A D gene is named only where the DNA matches it firmly. Part of the rows lack a size; the others show once, few, many or a class for expanded clones.

j_gene | d_gene | len | abundance | v_gene | CDR3nt | CDR3aa
TRBJ1-2 | TRBD1 | 12 | few | TRBV19 | TGTGCCAGTAGTATCGGGACAGATGGCTACACCTTC | CASSIGTDGYTF
TRBJ1-6 | TRBD1 | 12 | - | TRBV19 | TGTGCCAGTAGCCAGGGGGACTCACCCCTCCACTTT | CASSQGDSPLHF
TRBJ2-3 | TRBD2 | 15 | - | TRBV19 | TGTGCCAGTAGTATACAAACGGGGGGACCAGATACGCAGTATTTT | CASSIQTGGPDTQYF
TRBJ2-2 | TRBD2 | 15 | - | TRBV3-1/TRBV3-2 | TGTGCCAGCAGCCAAGAACTAGCGGGGGACGGGGAGCTGTTTTTT | CASSQELAGDGELFF
TRBJ2-1 | TRBD2 | 12 | - | TRBV13 | TGTGCCAGCAGCCGAAGGGACTACGATTTGTTCTTC | CASSRRDYDLFF
TRBJ2-7 | TRBD2 | 15 | - | TRBV5-1 | TGCGCCAGCAGCACTAGCGGCCACAGCCGGGACGAGCAGTACTTC | CASSTSGHSRDEQYF
TRBJ2-6 | - | 16 | - | TRBV6-6 | TGTGCCAGCAACCATGCCGGTTCTTTTCGGGCCAACGTCCTGACTTTC | CASNHAGSFRANVLTF
TRBJ1-1 | TRBD1 | 14 | - | TRBV6-5 | TGTGCCAGCAGTTGGACAGGGGAGGGCACTGAAGCTTTCTTT | CASSWTGEGTEAFF
TRBJ2-3 | TRBD1 | 15 | - | TRBV30 | TGTGCCTGGAGTGGGGGACAGGGGTACACAGATACGCAGTATTTT | CAWSGGQGYTDTQYF
TRBJ1-4 | - | 14 | - | TRBV19 | TGTGCAACCCGCCCCTCGGGGGGCGTTGAAAAACTGTTTTTT | CATRPSGGVEKLFF
TRBJ1-2 | - | 16 | - | TRBV30 | TGTGCCTGGAGGCCTCCCTTGCCAGGGTTCGGCTATGGCTACACCTTC | CAWRPPLPGFGYGYTF
TRBJ1-2 | TRBD1 | 14 | - | TRBV3-1/TRBV3-2 | TGTGCCAGCAGCCAAGCGGACAGGGACTATGGCTACACCTTC | CASSQADRDYGYTF
TRBJ1-5 | - | 13 | once | TRBV6-2/TRBV6-3 | TGTGCCAGCAGCACAGGGAACAATCAGCCCCAGCATTTT | CASSTGNNQPQHF
TRBJ2-2 | TRBD1 | 15 | - | TRBV5-6 | TGTGCCAGCAGCTTGGTCGCAGGGGGCACCGGGGAGCTGTTTTTT | CASSLVAGGTGELFF
TRBJ1-5 | - | 15 | - | TRBV21-1 | TGTGCCAGCAGCAAAAAACAGGGCGTTGGTCAGCCCCAGCATTTT | CASSKKQGVGQPQHF
TRBJ2-3 | TRBD2 | 17 | - | TRBV7-3 | TGTGCCAGCACCAATACAACTGGGACTAGAGGCACAGATACGCAGTATTTT | CASTNTTGTRGTDTQYF
TRBJ2-7 | TRBD2 | 16 | - | TRBV7-9 | TGTGCCAGCAGGAAAGGCACTAGCGGGGAACTCTACGAGCAGTACTTC | CASRKGTSGELYEQYF
TRBJ1-1 | - | 14 | few | TRBV5-6 | TGTGCCAGCAGCCTCACACAGGGAAACGCTGAAGCTTTCTTT | CASSLTQGNAEAFF
TRBJ2-3 | - | 11 | - | TRBV18 | TGTGCCAGCCTCGGGGTGGATACGCAGTATTTT | CASLGVDTQYF
TRBJ2-3 | TRBD2 | 15 | - | TRBV10-3 | TGTGCCATCGGTCTAGCGGGAGTAAGCACAGATACGCAGTATTTT | CAIGLAGVSTDTQYF
TRBJ2-2 | - | 13 | once | TRBV4-1 | TGCGCCAGCAGCCCCCCCCTCACCGGGGAGCTGTTTTTT | CASSPPLTGELFF
TRBJ2-7 | TRBD1 | 12 | - | TRBV2 | TGTGCCGGACAAGGGACAGGTTACGAGCAGTACTTC | CAGQGTGYEQYF
TRBJ2-2 | - | 13 | - | TRBV5-1 | TGCGCCAGCAGCTTAGAACTAGCCGGGGAGCTGTTTTTT | CASSLELAGELFF
TRBJ1-5 | - | 16 | - | TRBV18 | TGTGCCAGCTCACCAGCGGGGGCGGGTAGCAATCAGCCCCAGCATTTT | CASSPAGAGSNQPQHF
TRBJ1-1 | TRBD1 | 12 | - | TRBV10-3 | TGTGCCATCAGGACAGGGGGCACTGAAGCTTTCTTT | CAIRTGGTEAFF
TRBJ1-2 | - | 16 | - | TRBV21-1 | TGTGCCAGCAGCCCGCGGCCCGGGACAGGGGGCCATGGCTACACCTTC | CASSPRPGTGGHGYTF
TRBJ2-5 | TRBD2 | 16 | - | TRBV14 | TGTGCCAGCAGCCAAGCTCTCTTCGGACTAGCGGCGACCCAGTACTTC | CASSQALFGLAATQYF
TRBJ1-5 | - | 15 | once | TRBV19 | TGTGCCAGTAGTACCATGGGGGGAGGCAATCAGCCCCAGCATTTT | CASSTMGGGNQPQHF
TRBJ2-7 | - | 13 | - | TRBV21-1 | TGTGCCAGCAGCCCTCTGGACAGCTACGAGCAGTACTTC | CASSPLDSYEQYF
TRBJ1-1 | - | 14 | - | TRBV4-1 | TGCGCCAGCAATAGCCTGACAGGGAACACTGAAGCTTTCTTT | CASNSLTGNTEAFF
TRBJ2-7 | - | 13 | - | TRBV10-3 | TGTGCCATCAGTGAGCCGCGAACGGACGAGCAGTACTTC | CAISEPRTDEQYF
TRBJ2-7 | - | 13 | - | TRBV29-1 | TGCAGCGTTGAAGATGGTCGGGATTACGAGCAGTACTTC | CSVEDGRDYEQYF
TRBJ1-6 | - | 15 | - | TRBV24-1 | TGTGCCACCAGTGATTCGCGGTTTATCAATTCACCCCTCCACTTT | CATSDSRFINSPLHF
TRBJ2-7 | TRBD2 | 14 | - | TRBV28 | TGTGCCAGCAGTTCTCGACTAGCCAGCTACGAGCAGTACTTC | CASSSRLASYEQYF
TRBJ2-3 | - | 13 | - | TRBV28 | TGTGCCAGCAGTTTACAGAGCACAGATACGCAGTATTTT | CASSLQSTDTQYF
TRBJ1-3 | - | 17 | - | TRBV7-2 | TGTGCCAGCAGCTTAGTATCGTTAGGCAGGGGTGGAAACACCATATATTTT | CASSLVSLGRGGNTIYF
TRBJ1-1 | - | 14 | - | TRBV7-2 | TGTGCCAGCAGCTTAGGAGGGATCACAACTGAAGCTTTCTTT | CASSLGGITTEAFF
TRBJ2-4 | - | 19 | - | TRBV5-1 | TGCGCCAGCAGTCCCCTAGCGAACTCTCCTCCATACGCCAAAAACATTCAGTACTTC | CASSPLANSPPYAKNIQYF
TRBJ1-5 | - | 13 | few | TRBV7-9 | TGTGCCAGCGGTTCTCAGGGCAATCAGCCCCAGCATTTT | CASGSQGNQPQHF
TRBJ1-5 | - | 15 | - | TRBV10-3 | TGTGCCATCAGTGAGAGGAGGGCATTTAATCAGCCCCAGCATTTT | CAISERRAFNQPQHF
TRBJ1-1 | - | 12 | few | TRBV29-1 | TGCAGCGGCCGACTGGCTGAGACTGAAGCTTTCTTT | CSGRLAETEAFF
TRBJ1-6 | - | 16 | once | TRBV14 | TGTGCCAGCAGCCAAGAACCGCGGACAAATAATTCACCCCTCCACTTT | CASSQEPRTNNSPLHF
TRBJ2-2 | TRBD2 | 15 | - | TRBV5-6 | TGTGCCAGCAGCCCGCTAGCGGGGGTCACCGGGGAGCTGTTTTTT | CASSPLAGVTGELFF
TRBJ2-1 | - | 15 | - | TRBV2 | TGTGCCAGCAGCCCTCCACCCTATACTCATGGTGAGCAGTTCTTC | CASSPPPYTHGEQFF
TRBJ1-2 | - | 12 | - | TRBV5-1 | TGCGCCAGCAGCTTGGAAGGAGGGGGCTACACCTTC | CASSLEGGGYTF
TRBJ2-2 | TRBD2 | 17 | - | TRBV4-2 | TGTGCCAGCAGCCAAGGTCTAGCGGGAGGCGGGACCGGGGAGCTGTTTTTT | CASSQGLAGGGTGELFF
TRBJ2-1 | TRBD2 | 16 | - | TRBV18 | TGTGCCAGCTCACTAATAGCGGGAGAAGCCTACAATGAGCAGTTCTTC | CASSLIAGEAYNEQFF
TRBJ2-1 | TRBD2 | 15 | - | TRBV2 | TGTGCCAGCAGAGAGGGACTAGCGGGGGTCAATGAGCAGTTCTTC | CASREGLAGVNEQFF
TRBJ2-2 | TRBD2 | 15 | once | TRBV5-5 | TGTGCCAGCAGCTCCGGCGGGGGGATCCTTGGGGAGCTGTTTTTT | CASSSGGGILGELFF
TRBJ2-7 | - | 13 | - | TRBV12-3/TRBV12-4 | TGTGCCAGCAGTCTACAAGCGGGTTACGAGCAGTACTTC | CASSLQAGYEQYF
TRBJ2-4 | - | 10 | - | TRBV6-5 | TGTGGGGCGGGCAAAAACATTCAGTACTTC | CGAGKNIQYF
TRBJ1-1 | - | 12 | - | TRBV28 | TGTGCCAGCAGTTTGGGGAGGTCTGAAGCTTTCTTT | CASSLGRSEAFF
TRBJ2-3 | TRBD1 | 17 | - | TRBV4-3 | TGCGCCAGCAGCCAAGATTTCGGGACAGGGGGTGGAGATACGCAGTATTTT | CASSQDFGTGGGDTQYF
TRBJ1-4 | - | 15 | - | TRBV15 | TGTGCCACCAGGCATTCAGGGTCCACTAATGAAAAACTGTTTTTT | CATRHSGSTNEKLFF